The rows below give T cell receptor beta chains drawn from one sample of a study of blood T cells in healthy people across ages. One entry per CDR3 protein, called by TCRdb with MiXCR from the 5' RACE reads. The sample has fewer than 900,000 distinct CDR3 sequences, 40% to 45% seen once; the top ten hold 20% to 25%. Sequenced material: blood. These TCRs come from a woman aged 55 to 70 in good health. CDR3s include the opening cysteine and the closing phenylalanine or tryptophan. The D gene is left open where the match is weak. A row's size may be missing; if present it is once, few, many or a size class.

v_gene,j_gene,d_gene,abundance,CDR3aa,CDR3nt
TRBV10-3,TRBJ2-7,-,few,CAISPGQEGNEQYF,TGTGCCATCAGCCCCGGACAGGAGGGCAATGAGCAGTACTTC
TRBV20-1,TRBJ2-7,TRBD2,-,CSVPQGTSGHGEQYF,TGCAGTGTCCCGCAGGGGACTAGCGGTCATGGCGAGCAGTACTTC
TRBV28,TRBJ1-5,-,-,CASSAGQGNNQPQHF,TGTGCCAGCAGTGCGGGACAAGGGAACAATCAGCCCCAGCATTTT
TRBV29-1,TRBJ1-2,TRBD1,-,CSVPDIKDRGIGYTF,TGCAGCGTTCCCGACATTAAGGACAGGGGGATTGGCTACACCTTC
TRBV20-1,TRBJ2-1,-,-,CSALRGGSYNEQFF,TGCAGTGCCCTCCGGGGCGGCTCCTACAATGAGCAGTTCTTC
TRBV6-2/TRBV6-3,TRBJ2-7,-,-,CASSYDLASGGEQYF,TGTGCCAGCAGTTACGACCTAGCCTCTGGTGGAGAGCAGTACTTC
TRBV9,TRBJ2-5,TRBD2,-,CASSVGGSGGAETQYF,TGTGCCAGCAGCGTAGGGGGTAGCGGGGGGGCAGAGACCCAGTACTTC
TRBV12-3/TRBV12-4,TRBJ1-1,-,-,CASTLFPEGGAFF,TGTGCCAGCACCTTGTTCCCGGAAGGTGGAGCTTTCTTT
TRBV5-1,TRBJ2-3,-,few,CASSLGGASGADTQYF,TGCGCCAGCAGCTTAGGCGGGGCCTCAGGCGCAGATACGCAGTATTTT
TRBV2,TRBJ2-5,-,-,CASSEWVSGQETQYF,TGTGCCAGCAGTGAGTGGGTCAGCGGACAAGAGACCCAGTACTTC
TRBV21-1,TRBJ1-4,-,-,CASSREKMTGLTNEKLFF,TGTGCCAGCAGCCGTGAAAAGATGACCGGGCTAACTAATGAAAAACTGTTTTTT
TRBV11-2,TRBJ2-1,TRBD2,-,CASSPKGLANGQFF,TGTGCCAGCAGCCCAAAGGGACTAGCAAATGGGCAGTTCTTC
TRBV7-9,TRBJ2-7,TRBD2,few,CASSLASGLAGGWRPYEQYF,TGTGCCAGCAGCTTAGCTTCGGGGCTAGCGGGGGGCTGGCGGCCCTACGAGCAGTACTTC
TRBV4-2,TRBJ1-6,-,-,CASSQEPRVDLSPLHF,TGTGCCAGCAGCCAAGAACCGCGAGTGGATCTCTCACCCCTCCACTTT
TRBV4-3,TRBJ2-7,-,-,CASSQDWSDTYEQYF,TGCGCCAGCAGCCAAGATTGGAGCGACACCTACGAGCAGTACTTC
TRBV12-3/TRBV12-4,TRBJ2-1,TRBD1,-,CASGPGQASSYNEQFF,TGTGCCAGCGGCCCGGGACAGGCGAGCTCCTACAATGAGCAGTTCTTC
TRBV15,TRBJ1-2,-,many,CATSRVVLSDYGYTF,TGTGCCACCAGCAGAGTCGTGTTGTCAGACTATGGCTACACCTTC
TRBV7-9,TRBJ2-7,TRBD1,-,CASSSHRGTLYNEQYF,TGTGCCAGCAGCTCCCACAGGGGAACGCTTTACAATGAGCAGTACTTC
TRBV6-2/TRBV6-3,TRBJ1-3,-,-,CASSGHPSGNTIYF,TGTGCCAGCAGCGGACACCCCTCTGGAAACACCATATATTTT
TRBV20-1,TRBJ2-4,-,-,CSARVAGAKNIQYF,TGCAGTGCTAGAGTCGCCGGGGCCAAAAACATTCAGTACTTC
TRBV20-1,TRBJ2-5,TRBD1,few,CSAGKTGLKETQYF,TGCAGTGCCGGGAAGACAGGGCTTAAAGAGACCCAGTACTTC
TRBV20-1,TRBJ2-7,-,few,CSARKTEISYEQYF,TGCAGTGCAAGAAAGACAGAGATCTCCTACGAGCAGTACTTC
TRBV20-1,TRBJ2-7,-,-,CSAQTTAMGSCEQYF,TGCAGTGCTCAGACGACAGCGATGGGTTCCTGCGAGCAGTACTTC
TRBV15,TRBJ1-3,TRBD1,once,CATSSPGGRSSGNTIYF,TGTGCCACCAGCAGCCCAGGGGGTCGGAGCTCAGGAAACACCATATATTTT
TRBV4-2,TRBJ2-7,TRBD1,-,CASSQRQGVYYEQYF,TGTGCCAGCAGCCAACGACAGGGGGTATACTACGAGCAGTACTTC
TRBV7-9,TRBJ2-4,-,-,CAISSGTPNIQYF,TGTGCCATCAGCTCTGGGACGCCGAACATTCAGTACTTC
TRBV29-1,TRBJ1-4,-,-,CSVAPGGGSGEKLFF,TGCAGCGTAGCTCCCGGGGGCGGTTCGGGGGAAAAACTGTTTTTT
TRBV11-2,TRBJ1-1,-,-,CASSSPSAEAFF,TGTGCCAGCAGCTCCCCTAGCGCTGAAGCTTTCTTT
TRBV2,TRBJ2-7,TRBD2,many,CASRGLAGGLEQYF,TGTGCCAGCAGGGGACTAGCGGGGGGCCTCGAGCAGTACTTC
TRBV28,TRBJ2-7,-,few,CASSRRGELNEQYF,TGTGCCAGCAGCCGCAGGGGGGAGTTGAATGAGCAGTACTTC
TRBV9,TRBJ1-2,-,-,CASSFGLRRGGYTF,TGTGCCAGCAGCTTCGGGCTTCGACGGGGGGGCTACACCTTC
TRBV20-1,TRBJ2-4,TRBD1,-,CSDSQGLAKNIQYF,TGCAGTGACTCACAGGGGTTAGCCAAAAACATTCAGTACTTC
TRBV2,TRBJ2-3,TRBD2,once,CASSPETSGRETQYF,TGTGCCAGCAGTCCCGAGACTAGCGGTCGGGAGACGCAGTATTTT
TRBV12-3/TRBV12-4,TRBJ2-3,-,-,CASSREKGDTQYF,TGTGCCAGCAGTAGGGAAAAAGGAGATACGCAGTATTTT
TRBV5-1,TRBJ2-1,-,many,CASSLGEDYNEQFF,TGCGCCAGCAGCTTAGGGGAGGACTACAATGAGCAGTTCTTC
TRBV7-3,TRBJ2-3,-,many,CASSSLPTSSDTQYF,TGTGCCAGCAGCAGTCTCCCTACTAGCTCGGATACGCAGTATTTT